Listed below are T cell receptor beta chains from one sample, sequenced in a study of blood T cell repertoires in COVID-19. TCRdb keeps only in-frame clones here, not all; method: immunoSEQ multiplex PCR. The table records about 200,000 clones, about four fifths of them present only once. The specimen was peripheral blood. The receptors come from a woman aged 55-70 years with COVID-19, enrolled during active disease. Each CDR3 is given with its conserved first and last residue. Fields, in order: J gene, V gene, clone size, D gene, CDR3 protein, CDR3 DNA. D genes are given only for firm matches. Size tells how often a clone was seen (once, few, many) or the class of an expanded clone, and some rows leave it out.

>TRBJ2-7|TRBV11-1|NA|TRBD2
CASSLLGSGIAYEQYF
TGTGCCAGCAGCTTATTAGGTAGCGGGATAGCCTACGAGCAGTACTTC
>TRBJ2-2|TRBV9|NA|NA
CASSVGGDTGELFF
TGTGCCAGCAGCGTAGGAGGCGATACCGGGGAGCTGTTTTTT
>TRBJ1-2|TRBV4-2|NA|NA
CASSQEVQVVRGYTF
TGTGCCAGCAGCCAAGAGGTGCAGGTGGTTCGTGGCTACACCTTC
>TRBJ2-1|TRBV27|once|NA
CASSFGGGAYNEQFF
TGTGCCAGCAGTTTTGGAGGGGGGGCCTACAATGAGCAGTTCTTC
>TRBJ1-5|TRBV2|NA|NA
CASSRAGYQPQHF
TGTGCCAGCAGTCGGGCAGGGTATCAGCCCCAGCATTTT
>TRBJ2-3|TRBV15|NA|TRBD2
CATTKRGNTDTQYF
TGTGCCACCACCAAGCGGGGGAACACAGATACGCAGTATTTT
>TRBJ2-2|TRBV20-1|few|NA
CSASRIAGGELFF
TGCAGTGCTAGTAGGATAGCTGGGGGGGAGCTGTTTTTT
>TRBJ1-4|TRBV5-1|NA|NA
CASKLAEYNEKLFF
TGCGCCAGTAAGTTGGCGGAATATAATGAAAAACTGTTTTTT
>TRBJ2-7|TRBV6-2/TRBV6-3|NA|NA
CASSYSRTANYEQYF
TGTGCCAGCAGTTACTCGAGGACAGCCAACTACGAGCAGTACTTC
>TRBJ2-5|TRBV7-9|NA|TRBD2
CASSTVGGVAQETQYF
TGTGCCAGCAGCACCGTCGGGGGGGTGGCCCAAGAGACCCAGTACTTC
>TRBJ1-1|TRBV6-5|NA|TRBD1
CASTPTTGERSAFF
TGTGCCAGCACGCCGACTACAGGGGAACGCTCAGCTTTCTTT
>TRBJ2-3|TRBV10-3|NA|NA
CAIRPDTDTQYF
TGTGCCATCAGGCCAGACACAGATACGCAGTATTTT
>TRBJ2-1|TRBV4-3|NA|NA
CASSQDEGTRYNEQFF
TGCGCCAGCAGCCAAGACGAGGGCACCCGATACAATGAGCAGTTCTTC
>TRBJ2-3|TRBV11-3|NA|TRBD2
CASSLGMGLETDTQYF
TGTGCCAGCAGCTTAGGGATGGGACTAGAGACAGATACGCAGTATTTT
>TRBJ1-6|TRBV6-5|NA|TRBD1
CASSYRDRNSPLHF
TGTGCCAGCAGTTACAGGGACAGAAATTCACCCCTCCACTTT
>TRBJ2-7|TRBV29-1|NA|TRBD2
CSVGLAGASYEQYF
TGCAGCGTTGGTCTAGCGGGAGCCTCCTACGAGCAGTACTTC
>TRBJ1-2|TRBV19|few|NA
CASKESGPANYGYTF
TGTGCCAGTAAAGAATCTGGGCCTGCCAACTATGGCTACACCTTC
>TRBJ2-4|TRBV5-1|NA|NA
CASSSGGDIQYF
TGCGCCAGCAGCTCGGGCGGGGACATTCAGTACTTC
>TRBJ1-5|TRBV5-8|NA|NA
CASSADRNQPQHF
TGTGCCAGCAGCGCGGACAGAAATCAGCCCCAGCATTTT
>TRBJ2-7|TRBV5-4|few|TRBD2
CASSPPGREATYEQYF
TGTGCCAGCAGCCCACCCGGGAGGGAGGCAACCTACGAGCAGTACTTC
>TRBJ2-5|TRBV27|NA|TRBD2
CASSLSQRGGETQYF
TGTGCCAGCAGTTTATCGCAGCGGGGGGGGGAGACCCAGTACTTC
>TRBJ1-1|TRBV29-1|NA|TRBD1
CSVIQGTGGTEAFF
TGCAGCGTTATCCAGGGGACAGGGGGCACTGAAGCTTTCTTT
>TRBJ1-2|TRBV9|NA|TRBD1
CASSPRDSQNYGYTF
TGTGCCAGCAGCCCCCGGGACAGTCAGAACTATGGCTACACCTTC
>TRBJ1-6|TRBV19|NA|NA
CASSSRVSGSPLHF
TGTGCCAGTAGTTCCAGGGTATCCGGTTCACCCCTCCACTTT